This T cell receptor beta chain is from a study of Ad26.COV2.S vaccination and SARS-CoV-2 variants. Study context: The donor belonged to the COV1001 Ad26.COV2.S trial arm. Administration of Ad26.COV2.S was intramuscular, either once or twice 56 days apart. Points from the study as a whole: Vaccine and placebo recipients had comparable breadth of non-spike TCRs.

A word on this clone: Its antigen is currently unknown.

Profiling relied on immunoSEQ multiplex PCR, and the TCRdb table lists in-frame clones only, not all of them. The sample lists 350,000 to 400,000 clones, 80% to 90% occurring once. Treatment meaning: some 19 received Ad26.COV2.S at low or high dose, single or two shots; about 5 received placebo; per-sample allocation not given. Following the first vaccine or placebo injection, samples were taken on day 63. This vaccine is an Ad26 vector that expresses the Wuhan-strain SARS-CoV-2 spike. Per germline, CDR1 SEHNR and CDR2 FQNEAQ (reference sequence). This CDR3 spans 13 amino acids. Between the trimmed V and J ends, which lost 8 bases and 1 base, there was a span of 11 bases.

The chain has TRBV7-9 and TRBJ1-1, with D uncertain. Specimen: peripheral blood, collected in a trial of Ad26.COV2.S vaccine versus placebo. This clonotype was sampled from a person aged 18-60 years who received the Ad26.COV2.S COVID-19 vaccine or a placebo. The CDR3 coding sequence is TGTGCCAGCCGAGCTAGGCCGAACACTGAAGCTTTCTTT. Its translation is CASRARPNTEAFF.